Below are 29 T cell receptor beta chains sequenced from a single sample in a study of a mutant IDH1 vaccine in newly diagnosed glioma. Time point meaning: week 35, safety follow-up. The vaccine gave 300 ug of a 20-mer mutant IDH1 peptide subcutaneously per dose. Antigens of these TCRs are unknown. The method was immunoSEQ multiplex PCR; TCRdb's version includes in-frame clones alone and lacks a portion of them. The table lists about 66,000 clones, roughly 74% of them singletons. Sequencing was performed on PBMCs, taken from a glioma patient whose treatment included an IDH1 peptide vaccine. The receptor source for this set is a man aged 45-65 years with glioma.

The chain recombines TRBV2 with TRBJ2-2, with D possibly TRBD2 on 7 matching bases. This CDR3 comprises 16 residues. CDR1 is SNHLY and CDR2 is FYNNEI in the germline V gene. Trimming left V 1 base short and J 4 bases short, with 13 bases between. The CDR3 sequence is CASSEEGGVLTGELFF. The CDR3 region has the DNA TGTGCCAGCAGTGAAGAGGGGGGGGTCCTCACCGGGGAGCTGTTTTTT.

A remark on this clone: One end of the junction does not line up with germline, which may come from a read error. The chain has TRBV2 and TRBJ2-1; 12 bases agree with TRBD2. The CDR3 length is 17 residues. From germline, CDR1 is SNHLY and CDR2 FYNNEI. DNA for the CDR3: TGTGCCAGCAGGGAAGATACCGGGACTAGCGGGTTCAATGAGCAGTTCTTC. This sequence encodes CASREDTGTSGFNEQFF.

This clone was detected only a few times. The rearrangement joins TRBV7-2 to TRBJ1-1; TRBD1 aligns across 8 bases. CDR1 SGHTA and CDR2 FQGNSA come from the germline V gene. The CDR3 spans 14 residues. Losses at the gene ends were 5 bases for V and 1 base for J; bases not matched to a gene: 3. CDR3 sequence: CASSPQGANTEAFF. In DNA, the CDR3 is TGTGCCAGCAGCCCCCAGGGGGCGAACACTGAAGCTTTCTTT.

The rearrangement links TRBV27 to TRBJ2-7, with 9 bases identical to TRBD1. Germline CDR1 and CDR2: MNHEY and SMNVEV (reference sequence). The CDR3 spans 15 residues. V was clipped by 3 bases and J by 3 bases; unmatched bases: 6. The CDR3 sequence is CASSLGQGPYYEQYF. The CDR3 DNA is TGTGCCAGCAGTTTGGGACAGGGACCCTACTACGAGCAGTACTTC.

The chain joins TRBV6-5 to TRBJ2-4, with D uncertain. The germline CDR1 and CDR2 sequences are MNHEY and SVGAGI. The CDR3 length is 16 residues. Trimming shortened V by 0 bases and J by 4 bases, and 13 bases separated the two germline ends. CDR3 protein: CASSYSFTQVKNIQYF. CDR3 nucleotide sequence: TGTGCCAGCAGTTACTCGTTTACCCAGGTGAAAAACATTCAGTACTTC.

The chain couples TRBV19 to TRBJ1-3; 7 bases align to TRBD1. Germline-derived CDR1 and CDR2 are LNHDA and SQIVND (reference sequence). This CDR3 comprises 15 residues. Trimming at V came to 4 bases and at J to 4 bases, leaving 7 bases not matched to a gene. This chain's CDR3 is CASSNEGARGNTIYF. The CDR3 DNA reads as TGTGCCAGTAGTAATGAGGGGGCGAGAGGAAACACCATATATTTT. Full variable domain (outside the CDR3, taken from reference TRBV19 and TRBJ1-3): DGGITQSPKYLFRKEGQNVTLSCEQNLNHDAMYWYRQDPGQGLRLIYYSQIVNDFQKGDIAEGYSVSREKKESFPLTVTSAQKNPTAFYLCASSNEGARGNTIYFGEGSWLTVV.

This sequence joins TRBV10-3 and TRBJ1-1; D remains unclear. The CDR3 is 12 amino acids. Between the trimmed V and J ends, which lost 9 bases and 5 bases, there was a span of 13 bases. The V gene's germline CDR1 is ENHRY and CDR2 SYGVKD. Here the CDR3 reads CAIRTGETEAFF. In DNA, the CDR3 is TGTGCCATTAGGACCGGTGAGACTGAAGCTTTCTTT.

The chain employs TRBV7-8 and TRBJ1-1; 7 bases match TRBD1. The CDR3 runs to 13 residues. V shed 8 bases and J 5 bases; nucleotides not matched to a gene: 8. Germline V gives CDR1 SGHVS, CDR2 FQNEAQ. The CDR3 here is CASFRQTGTEAFF. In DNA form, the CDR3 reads TGTGCCAGCTTCCGGCAGACAGGGACTGAAGCTTTCTTT.

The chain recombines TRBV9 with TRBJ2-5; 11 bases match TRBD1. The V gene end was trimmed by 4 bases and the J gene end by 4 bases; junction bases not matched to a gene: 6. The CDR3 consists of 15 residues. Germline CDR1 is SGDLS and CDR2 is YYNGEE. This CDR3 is CASSPRTGGGETQYF. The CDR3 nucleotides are TGTGCCAGCAGCCCCCGGACAGGGGGCGGAGAGACCCAGTACTTC.

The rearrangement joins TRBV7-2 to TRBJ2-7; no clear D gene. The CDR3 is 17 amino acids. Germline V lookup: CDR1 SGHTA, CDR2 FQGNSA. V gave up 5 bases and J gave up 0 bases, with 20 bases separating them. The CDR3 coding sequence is TGTGCCAGCAGCCCCGGCTTGGGTAGCCGAAGCTCCTACGAGCAGTACTTC. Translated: CASSPGLGSRSSYEQYF.

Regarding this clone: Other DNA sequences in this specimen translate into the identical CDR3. CDR3 in DNA: TGTGCCATCAGCCGGGACACAACTAATGAAAAACTGTTTTTT. Encoded protein: CAISRDTTNEKLFF. The chain employs TRBV10-3 and TRBJ1-4, with D maybe TRBD1 (6 bases). The CDR3 has 14 residues. The germline V gene has CDR1 ENHRY and CDR2 SYGVKD. Trimming shortened V by 6 bases and J by 0 bases, and 8 bases separated the two germline ends.

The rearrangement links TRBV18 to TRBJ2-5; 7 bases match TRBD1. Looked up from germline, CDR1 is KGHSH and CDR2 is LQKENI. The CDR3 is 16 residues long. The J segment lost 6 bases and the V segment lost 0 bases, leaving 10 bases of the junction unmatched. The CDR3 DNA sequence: TGTGCCAGCTCACCACCTTCAGGACAGGTGTTAAAGACCCAGTACTTC. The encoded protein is CASSPPSGQVLKTQYF. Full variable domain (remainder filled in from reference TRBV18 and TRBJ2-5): NAGVMQNPRHLVRRRGQEARLRCSPMKGHSHVYWYRQLPEEGLKFMVYLQKENIIDESGMPKERFSAEFPKEGPSILRIQQVVRGDSAAYFCASSPPSGQVLKTQYFGPGTRLLVL.

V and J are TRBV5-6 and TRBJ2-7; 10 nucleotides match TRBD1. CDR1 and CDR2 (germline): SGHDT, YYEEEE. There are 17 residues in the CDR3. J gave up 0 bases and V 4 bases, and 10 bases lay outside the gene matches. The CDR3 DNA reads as TGTGCCAGCAGCCCATCGGGACAGGGGCCGTCCTCCTACGAGCAGTACTTC. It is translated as CASSPSGQGPSSYEQYF.

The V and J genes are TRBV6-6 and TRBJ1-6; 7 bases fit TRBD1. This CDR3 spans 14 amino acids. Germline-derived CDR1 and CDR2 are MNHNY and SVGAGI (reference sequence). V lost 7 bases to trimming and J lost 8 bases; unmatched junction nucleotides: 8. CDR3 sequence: CASTKGQGDSPLHF. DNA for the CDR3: TGTGCCAGCACCAAAGGGCAGGGGGATTCACCCCTCCACTTT.

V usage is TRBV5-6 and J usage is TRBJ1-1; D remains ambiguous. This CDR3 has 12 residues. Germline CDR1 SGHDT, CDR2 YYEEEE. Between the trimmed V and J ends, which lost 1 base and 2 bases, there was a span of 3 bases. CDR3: CASSLSNTEAFF. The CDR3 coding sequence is TGTGCCAGCAGCTTGTCCAACACTGAAGCTTTCTTT.

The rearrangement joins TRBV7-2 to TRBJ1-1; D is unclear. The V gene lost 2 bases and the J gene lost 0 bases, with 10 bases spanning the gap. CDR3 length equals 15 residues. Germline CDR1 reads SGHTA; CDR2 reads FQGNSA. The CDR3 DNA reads TGTGCCAGCAGCTTAAGTCGTATAATGAACACTGAAGCTTTCTTT. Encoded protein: CASSLSRIMNTEAFF.

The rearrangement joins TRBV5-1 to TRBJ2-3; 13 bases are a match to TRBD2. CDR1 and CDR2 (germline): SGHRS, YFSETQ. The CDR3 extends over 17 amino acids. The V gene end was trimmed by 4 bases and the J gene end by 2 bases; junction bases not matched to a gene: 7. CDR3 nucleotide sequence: TGCGCCAGCAGCCCGGGACTAGCGGGGTCCTACACAGATACGCAGTATTTT. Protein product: CASSPGLAGSYTDTQYF.

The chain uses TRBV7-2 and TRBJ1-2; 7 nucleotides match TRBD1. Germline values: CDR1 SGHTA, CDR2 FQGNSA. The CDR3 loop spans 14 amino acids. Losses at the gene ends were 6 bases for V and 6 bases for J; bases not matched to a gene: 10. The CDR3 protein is CASSFRTGRDGYTF. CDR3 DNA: TGTGCCAGCAGTTTTAGGACAGGTCGAGATGGCTACACCTTC.

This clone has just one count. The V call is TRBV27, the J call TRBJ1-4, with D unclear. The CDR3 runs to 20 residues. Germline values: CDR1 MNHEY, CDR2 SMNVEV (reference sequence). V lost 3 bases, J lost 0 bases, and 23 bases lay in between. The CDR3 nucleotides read TGTGCCAGCAGTTTCTTGCCCCCGGGCAGCCCATCAACAACTAATGAAAAACTGTTTTTT. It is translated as CASSFLPPGSPSTTNEKLFF.

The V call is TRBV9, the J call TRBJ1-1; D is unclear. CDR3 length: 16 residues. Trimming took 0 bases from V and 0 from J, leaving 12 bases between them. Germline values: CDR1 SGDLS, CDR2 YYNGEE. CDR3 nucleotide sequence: TGTGCCAGCAGCGTAGCTGACATTCCTATGAACACTGAAGCTTTCTTT. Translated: CASSVADIPMNTEAFF.

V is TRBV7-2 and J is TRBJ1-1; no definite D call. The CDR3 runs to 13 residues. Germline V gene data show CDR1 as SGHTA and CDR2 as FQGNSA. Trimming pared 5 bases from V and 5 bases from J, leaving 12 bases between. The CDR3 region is CASSPRHGTEAFF. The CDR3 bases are TGTGCCAGCAGCCCACGCCACGGGACTGAAGCTTTCTTT.

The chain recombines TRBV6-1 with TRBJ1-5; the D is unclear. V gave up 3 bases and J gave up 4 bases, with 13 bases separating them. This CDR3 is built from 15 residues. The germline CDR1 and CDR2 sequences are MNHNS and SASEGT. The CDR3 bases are TGTGCCAGCAGTGATGAGGATCGATGGAATCAGCCCCAGCATTTT. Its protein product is CASSDEDRWNQPQHF.

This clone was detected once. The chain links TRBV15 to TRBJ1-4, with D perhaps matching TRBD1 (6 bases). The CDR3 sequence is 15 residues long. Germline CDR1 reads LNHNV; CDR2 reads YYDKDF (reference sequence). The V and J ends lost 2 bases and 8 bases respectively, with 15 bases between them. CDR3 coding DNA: TGTGCCACCAGCAGATCCCCGGGACACGACGAAAAACTGTTTTTT. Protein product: CATSRSPGHDEKLFF.

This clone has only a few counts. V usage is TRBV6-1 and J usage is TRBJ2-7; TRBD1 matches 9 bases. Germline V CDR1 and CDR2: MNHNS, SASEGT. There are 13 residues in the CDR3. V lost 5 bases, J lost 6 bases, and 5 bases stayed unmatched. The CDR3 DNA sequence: TGTGCCAGCAGTTGGGACAGGGAGGGCGAGCAGTACTTC. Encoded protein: CASSWDREGEQYF.

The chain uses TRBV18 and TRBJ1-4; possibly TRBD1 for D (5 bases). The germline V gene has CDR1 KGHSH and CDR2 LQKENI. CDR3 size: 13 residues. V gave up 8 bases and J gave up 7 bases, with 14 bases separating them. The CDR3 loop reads CASGDGVGEKLFF. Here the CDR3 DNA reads TGTGCCAGCGGGGACGGTGTGGGTGAAAAACTGTTTTTT.

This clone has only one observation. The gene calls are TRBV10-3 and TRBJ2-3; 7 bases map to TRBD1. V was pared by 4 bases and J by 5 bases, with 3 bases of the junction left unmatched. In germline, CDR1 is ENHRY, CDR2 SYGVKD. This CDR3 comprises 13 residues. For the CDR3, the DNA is TGTGCCATCAGTGGAACAGGGGTAGATACGCAGTATTTT. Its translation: CAISGTGVDTQYF.

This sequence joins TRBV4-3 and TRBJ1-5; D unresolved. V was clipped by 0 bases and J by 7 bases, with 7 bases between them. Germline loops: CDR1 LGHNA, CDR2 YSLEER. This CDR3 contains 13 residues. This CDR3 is CASSQDLTQPQHF. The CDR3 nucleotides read TGCGCCAGCAGCCAAGATCTAACACAGCCCCAGCATTTT.

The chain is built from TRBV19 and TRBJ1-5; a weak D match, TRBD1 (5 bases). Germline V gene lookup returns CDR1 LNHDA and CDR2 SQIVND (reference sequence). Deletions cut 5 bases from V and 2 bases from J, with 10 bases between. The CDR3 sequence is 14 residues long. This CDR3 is CASSWTTGNQPQHF. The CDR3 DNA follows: TGTGCCAGTAGTTGGACAACGGGCAATCAGCCCCAGCATTTT.

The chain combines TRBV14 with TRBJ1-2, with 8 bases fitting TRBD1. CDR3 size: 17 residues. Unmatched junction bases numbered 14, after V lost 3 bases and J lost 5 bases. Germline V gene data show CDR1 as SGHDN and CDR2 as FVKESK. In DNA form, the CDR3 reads TGTGCCAGCAGCCAGGGACAGGCCTTTTGGAGGGAATATGGCTACACCTTC. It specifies CASSQGQAFWREYGYTF.